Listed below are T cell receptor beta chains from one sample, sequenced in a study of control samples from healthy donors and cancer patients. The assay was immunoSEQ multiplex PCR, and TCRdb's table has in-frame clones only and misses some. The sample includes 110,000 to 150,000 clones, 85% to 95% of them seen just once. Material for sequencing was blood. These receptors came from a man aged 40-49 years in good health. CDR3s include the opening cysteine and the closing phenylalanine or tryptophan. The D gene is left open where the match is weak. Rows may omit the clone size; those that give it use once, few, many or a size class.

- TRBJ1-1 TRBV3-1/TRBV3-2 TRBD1 CASSQAIGGSKAFF TGTGCCAGCAGCCAAGCTATAGGGGGCAGCAAAGCTTTCTTT
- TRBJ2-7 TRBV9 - CASSASPDATYEQYF TGTGCCAGCAGCGCCTCCCCGGACGCGACCTACGAGCAGTACTTC
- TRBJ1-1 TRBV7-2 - CASSADRLNTEAFF TGTGCCAGCAGCGCTGACAGGTTGAACACTGAAGCTTTCTTT
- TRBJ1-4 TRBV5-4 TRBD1 CASSSPGTGGTNEKLFF TGTGCCAGCAGCTCACCCGGGACAGGAGGAACTAATGAAAAACTGTTTTTT
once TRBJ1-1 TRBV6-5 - CAGKGGGRTEAFF TGTGCCGGTAAGGGGGGGGGCCGGACTGAAGCTTTCTTT
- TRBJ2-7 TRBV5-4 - CASSLEVHYEQYF TGTGCCAGCAGCTTGGAGGTACACTACGAGCAGTACTTC
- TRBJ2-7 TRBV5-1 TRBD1 CASSQTGGYEQYF TGCGCCAGCAGCCAGACAGGGGGTTACGAGCAGTACTTC
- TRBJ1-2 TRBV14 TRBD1 CASSGQGNYGYTF TGTGCCAGCAGCGGACAGGGGAACTATGGCTACACCTTC
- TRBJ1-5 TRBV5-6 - CASSFFGQPQHF TGTGCCAGCAGCTTTTTCGGACAGCCCCAGCATTTT
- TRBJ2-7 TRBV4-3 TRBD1 CASSRAGTGSYEQYF TGCGCCAGCAGCCGGGCCGGGACAGGCTCTTACGAGCAGTACTTC